The entry below describes one T cell receptor (beta chain). Its antigen is unidentified. TCRdb keeps only in-frame clones here, not all; method: immunoSEQ multiplex PCR. The sample holds fewer than 800,000 clones, approximately 88% seen once. This specimen comes from a study of Ad26.COV2.S vaccination and SARS-CoV-2 variants. About the study: The authors gave Ad26.COV2.S intramuscularly, either once or twice 56 days apart.

Treatment described: some 19 received Ad26.COV2.S at low or high dose, single or two shots; about 5 received placebo; per-sample allocation not given. Specimen acquisition occurred on day 63 following the initial vaccine or placebo injection. The V end was cut by 1 base, the J end by 1 base, with 13 bases between. Germline V gene sequence: CDR1 LGHNA, CDR2 YSLEER. This CDR3 is 16 amino acids long. General study points: Vaccine recipients posted higher spike-specific TCR breadth than their placebo counterparts.

V and J are TRBV4-3 and TRBJ1-1, with D perhaps TRBD1 (6 bases). This TCR came from a person aged 18-60 years who received the Ad26.COV2.S COVID-19 vaccine or a placebo. This specimen consisted of peripheral blood, obtained in a trial of Ad26.COV2.S vaccine versus placebo. The CDR3 loop reads CASSQGVGTPNTEAFF. For the CDR3, the DNA is TGCGCCAGCAGCCAAGGGGTCGGGACACCGAACACTGAAGCTTTCTTT.